This TCR beta chain was recovered during a study of tissue T cells after allogeneic stem cell transplantation. Turning to the study itself: Recipient PBMCs from before transplant existed for five or six GVHD patients. Where cell numbers permitted, CD3+ T cells were sorted from preserved blood and marrow. Overall study findings and caveats: Shared clones across patients were few; motif clustering revealed tissue-specific shared signatures.

The V gene lost 3 bases and the J gene lost 3 bases, with 10 bases spanning the gap. The CDR3 runs 14 residues. CDR1 is SGDLS and CDR2 is YYNGEE in the germline V gene. Some clones are missing from TCRdb's copy, which holds only in-frame ones; the method was immunoSEQ multiplex PCR. Of 42,000 or so clones in the sample, more than 90% were seen once. Concerning this clone itself: Antigen specificity is unknown.

The sample consisted of blood, taken before transplantation. The rearrangement links TRBV9 to TRBJ2-1, with D possibly matching TRBD2 (6 bases). The sequence was obtained from a woman aged 35-70 years who later had graft-versus-host disease after an allogeneic stem cell transplant. The CDR3: CASSARDFYNEQFF. The CDR3 region has the DNA TGTGCCAGCAGCGCCCGGGACTTCTACAATGAGCAGTTCTTC.